This record covers a single T cell receptor beta chain. Other nucleotide sequences from this sample produce the same CDR3. V lost 1 base, J lost 8 bases, and 15 bases lay in between. CDR3 length: 15 residues. Looked up from germline, CDR1 is LGHDT and CDR2 is YNNKEL (reference sequence). These data originate in a study of blood T cell repertoires in COVID-19. Original data processing: Reference gene primers were amplified, and this amplification served to estimate nucleated cell counts. Profiled with immunoSEQ multiplex PCR; TCRdb holds only in-frame clones, not every one. The D gene and trimming were derived from the DNA, and the V and J assignments and clone size from that table. The sample includes roughly 100,000 clones, more than 75% of them seen just once.

This TCR came from a woman over 75 with active COVID-19. Sequencing used peripheral blood. This chain links TRBV3-1 (or the pseudogene TRBV3-2) with TRBJ2-1; a weak D match, TRBD1 (5 bases). In DNA, the CDR3 is TGTGCCAGCAGCCAAGTCACCCCAGGGCTAGATGAGCAGTTCTTC. Protein: CASSQVTPGLDEQFF.